Listed below are T cell receptor beta chains from one sample, sequenced in a study of T-cell reconstitution after alpha-beta-depleted transplantation in children. TCRdb redid the calling of the PCR reads with MiXCR, one entry per CDR3 protein. Altogether hundreds of thousands of distinct CDR3 sequences are present, around 16% being singletons, with the ten largest covering around 43%. The specimen comprised PBMCs, mostly from graft donor cells, sampled 360 days after TCRalphabeta/CD19-depleted stem cell transplant. Every receptor here comes from a male patient between 2 and 15 years old who had a stem cell transplant for acute lymphoblastic leukemia, so the T cells may come from the graft donor. Each CDR3 is given with its conserved first and last residue. A D gene is named only where the DNA matches it firmly. The size entry is marked missing in some rows and otherwise reads once, few, many or a size class.

v_gene	j_gene	d_gene	abundance	CDR3aa	CDR3nt
TRBV28	TRBJ1-2	TRBD1	NA	CASSLGAIDRGYGYTF	TGTGCCAGCAGTTTGGGGGCCATTGACAGGGGCTATGGCTACACTTTC
TRBV7-9	TRBJ1-1	NA	few	CASSERTSEAFF	TGTGCCAGCAGCGAACGGACGTCTGAAGCTTTCTTT
TRBV27	TRBJ2-6	NA	many	CASSFVSGANVLTF	TGTGCCAGCAGTTTCGTCTCTGGGGCCAACGTCCTGACTTTC
TRBV4-1	TRBJ2-1	NA	few	CASSQGIVSAGTMSSYNEQFF	TGCGCCAGCAGCCAAGGCATAGTCTCGGCCGGGACCATGAGCTCCTACAATGAGCAGTTCTTC
TRBV6-5	TRBJ2-3	TRBD2	few	CASSYLLAGGTTDTQYF	TGTGCCAGCAGTTACCTTCTCGCGGGAGGCACCACAGATACGCAGTATTTT
TRBV4-2	TRBJ2-3	TRBD2	few	CASSHPGLAVTDTQYF	TGTGCCAGCAGCCACCCCGGACTAGCGGTGACAGATACGCAGTATTTT
TRBV27	TRBJ2-5	NA	NA	CASSSTINPGPRMETQYF	TGTGCCAGCAGTTCTACGATAAACCCGGGCCCGAGAATGGAGACCCAGTACTTC
TRBV10-2	TRBJ2-1	NA	NA	CASSESSLSRPRTSYNEQFF	TGCGCCAGCAGTGAGTCGAGTCTCTCTCGCCCGCGCACGTCATACAATGAGCAGTTCTTC
TRBV9	TRBJ2-5	TRBD2	once	CASSFGEGQGETQYF	TGTGCCAGCAGCTTTGGGGAGGGCCAGGGAGAGACCCAGTACTTC
TRBV24-1	TRBJ2-3	TRBD2	NA	CATSEGLAGPTDTQYF	TGTGCCACCAGTGAAGGACTAGCGGGACCCACAGATACGCAGTATTTT
TRBV9	TRBJ1-2	NA	NA	CASSDRAGRRGGYTF	TGTGCCAGCAGCGACCGCGCGGGCAGAAGGGGTGGCTACACCTTC
TRBV2	TRBJ2-5	NA	few	CASERREETQYF	TGTGCCAGCGAGAGGAGGGAGGAGACCCAGTACTTC
TRBV12-3/TRBV12-4	TRBJ2-3	NA	NA	CASSSDGWGDTQYF	TGTGCCAGCAGTTCCGACGGGTGGGGGGATACGCAGTATTTT
TRBV29-1	TRBJ1-1	NA	once	CSVGWDTEAFF	TGCAGCGTTGGGTGGGACACTGAAGCTTTCTTT
TRBV4-2	TRBJ2-2	TRBD1	NA	CASRSWRTGGGTGELFF	TGTGCCAGCCGTTCTTGGAGGACAGGGGGCGGAACCGGGGAGCTGTTTTTT
TRBV5-1	TRBJ2-7	NA	few	CASSLGLGYEQYF	TGCGCCAGCAGCTTGGGACTAGGCTACGAGCAGTACTTC
TRBV12-3/TRBV12-4	TRBJ2-1	NA	NA	CASKYGQTGWSF	TGTGCCAGCAAGTATGGCCAAACGGGTTGGTCCTTC
TRBV18	TRBJ1-6	NA	few	CASSPPPNSPLHF	TGTGCCAGCTCACCACCGCCTAATTCACCCCTCCACTTT
TRBV7-9	TRBJ2-7	NA	few	CASSLEGASSYEQYF	TGTGCCAGCAGCTTAGAAGGGGCTAGCTCCTACGAGCAGTACTTC
TRBV19	TRBJ2-1	NA	NA	CASSIAPGQYPMRQFF	TGTGCCAGTAGTATAGCCCCAGGACAGTACCCAATGAGGCAGTTCTTC
TRBV27	TRBJ2-5	TRBD2	many	CALRGEGRTQYF	TGTGCCCTGCGCGGGGAGGGGAGGACCCAGTACTTC
TRBV29-1	TRBJ2-1	NA	NA	CSAAGERMSNEQFF	TGCAGCGCTGCGGGCGAGCGGATGTCCAATGAGCAGTTCTTC
TRBV7-9	TRBJ2-2	TRBD1	NA	CASSWGQASTGELFF	TGTGCCAGCAGCTGGGGACAGGCGAGCACCGGGGAGCTGTTTTTT
TRBV9	TRBJ2-1	NA	many	CASSVLASSYNEQFF	TGTGCCAGCAGCGTTTTAGCGAGCTCCTACAATGAGCAGTTCTTC
TRBV28	TRBJ2-3	TRBD2	many	CASSLWPSGRAIADTQYF	TGTGCCAGCAGTTTATGGCCTAGCGGGAGGGCAATTGCAGATACGCAGTATTTT
TRBV9	TRBJ2-2	TRBD1	NA	CASSVEQGATGELFF	TGTGCCAGCAGCGTGGAACAGGGGGCGACCGGGGAGCTGTTTTTT
TRBV11-2	TRBJ2-7	NA	NA	CASSLDWQTLTLDEQYF	TGTGCCAGCAGCTTAGATTGGCAAACCCTCACACTAGACGAGCAGTACTTC
TRBV3-1	TRBJ1-5	NA	NA	CASSQAPLGEPQHF	TGTGCCAGCAGCCAAGCGCCCTTAGGAGAGCCCCAGCATTTT
TRBV24-1	TRBJ2-1	TRBD2	NA	CATSTSGYNEQFF	TGTGCCACCAGTACTAGCGGTTACAATGAGCAGTTCTTC
TRBV16	TRBJ2-5	TRBD2	NA	CASSPREGLAGAQETQYF	TGTGCCAGCAGCCCTCGAGAGGGACTAGCGGGAGCACAAGAGACCCAGTACTTC
TRBV5-1	TRBJ2-7	NA	few	CASSTLNKAYEQYF	TGCGCCAGCAGCACCCTGAACAAGGCCTACGAGCAGTACTTC
TRBV28	TRBJ1-1	NA	NA	CASSLREYEAFF	TGTGCCAGCAGTTTAAGGGAGTATGAAGCTTTCTTT
TRBV29-1	TRBJ2-5	NA	NA	CSAEGIPDSQETQYF	TGCAGCGCTGAAGGGATCCCTGACAGCCAAGAGACCCAGTACTTC